The rows below give T cell receptor beta chains drawn from one sample of a study of blood T cell repertoires in COVID-19. Method: immunoSEQ multiplex PCR; TCRdb's copy keeps in-frame clones and lacks some. The sample records about 480,000 clones, less than 90% being singletons. The sample consisted of PBMCs or T cells enriched from blood (not recorded which). Every receptor here comes from an older woman who had recovered from COVID-19. The CDR3 runs from the conserved cysteine through the conserved F or W. The order of the fields is D gene, V gene, J gene, CDR3 protein, CDR3 DNA. The D gene is left open where the match is weak.

d_call: TRBD2
v_call: TRBV9
j_call: TRBJ2-2
cdr3_aa: CASSASGNTGELFF
cdr3_nt: TGTGCCAGCAGCGCTAGCGGGAACACCGGGGAGCTGTTTTTT

d_call: -
v_call: TRBV12-5
j_call: TRBJ1-1
cdr3_aa: CASGPGNTEAFF
cdr3_nt: TGTGCTAGTGGTCCAGGGAATACTGAAGCTTTCTTT

d_call: TRBD1
v_call: TRBV2
j_call: TRBJ1-5
cdr3_aa: CASSEFRQGDQPQHF
cdr3_nt: TGTGCCAGCAGTGAATTCCGGCAGGGGGATCAGCCCCAGCATTTT

d_call: -
v_call: TRBV12-5
j_call: TRBJ1-2
cdr3_aa: CASGPLGGYTF
cdr3_nt: TGTGCTAGTGGTCCTCTCGGGGGCTACACCTTC

d_call: TRBD1
v_call: TRBV7-9
j_call: TRBJ1-5
cdr3_aa: CASSVGGGNQPQHF
cdr3_nt: TGTGCCAGCAGCGTAGGGGGCGGCAATCAGCCCCAGCATTTT

d_call: TRBD1
v_call: TRBV4-2
j_call: TRBJ2-1
cdr3_aa: CASSHPQWTGPIYNEQFF
cdr3_nt: TGTGCCAGCAGCCATCCCCAATGGACAGGCCCAATCTACAATGAGCAGTTCTTC

d_call: -
v_call: TRBV7-2
j_call: TRBJ1-1
cdr3_aa: CASSLVYRSNTEAFF
cdr3_nt: TGTGCCAGCAGCTTAGTGTACAGGTCGAACACTGAAGCTTTCTTT

d_call: TRBD1
v_call: TRBV5-4
j_call: TRBJ1-3
cdr3_aa: CASSLEGDRGRNTIYF
cdr3_nt: TGTGCCAGCAGCTTGGAAGGGGACAGGGGTAGAAACACCATATATTTT

d_call: -
v_call: TRBV10-3
j_call: TRBJ2-1
cdr3_aa: CATSILNTGEQFF
cdr3_nt: TGTGCCACCTCAATATTAAACACGGGAGAGCAGTTCTTC

d_call: TRBD1
v_call: TRBV7-2
j_call: TRBJ1-3
cdr3_aa: CASSPQGEGNTIYF
cdr3_nt: TGTGCCAGCAGCCCACAGGGGGAAGGAAACACCATATATTTT

d_call: TRBD1
v_call: TRBV9
j_call: TRBJ1-1
cdr3_aa: CASSVGIGDRVGAEAFF
cdr3_nt: TGTGCCAGCAGCGTGGGTATAGGGGACAGGGTAGGCGCTGAAGCTTTCTTT

d_call: TRBD1
v_call: TRBV28
j_call: TRBJ1-5
cdr3_aa: CASRGGQFNQPQHF
cdr3_nt: TGTGCCAGCAGGGGGGGACAGTTCAATCAGCCCCAGCATTTT

d_call: TRBD2
v_call: TRBV30
j_call: TRBJ2-2
cdr3_aa: CAWSSPRLAGGTGELFF
cdr3_nt: TGTGCCTGGAGTTCACCACGACTAGCGGGGGGCACCGGGGAGCTGTTTTTT

d_call: TRBD1
v_call: TRBV7-6
j_call: TRBJ2-7
cdr3_aa: CASSLVAGGSYEQYF
cdr3_nt: TGTGCCAGCAGCTTAGTGGCAGGGGGAAGCTACGAGCAGTACTTC